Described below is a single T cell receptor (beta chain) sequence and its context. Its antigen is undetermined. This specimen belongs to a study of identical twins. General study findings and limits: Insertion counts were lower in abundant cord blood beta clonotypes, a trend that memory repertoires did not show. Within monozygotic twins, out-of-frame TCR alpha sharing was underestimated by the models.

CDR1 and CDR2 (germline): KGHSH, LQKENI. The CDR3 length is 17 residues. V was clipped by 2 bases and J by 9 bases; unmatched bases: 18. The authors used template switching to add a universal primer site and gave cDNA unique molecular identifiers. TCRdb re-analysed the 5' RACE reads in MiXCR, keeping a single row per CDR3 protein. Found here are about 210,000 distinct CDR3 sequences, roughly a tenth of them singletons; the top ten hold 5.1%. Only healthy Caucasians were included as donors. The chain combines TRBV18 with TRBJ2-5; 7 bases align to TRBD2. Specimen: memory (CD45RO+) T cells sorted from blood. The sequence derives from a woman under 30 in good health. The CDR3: CASSPTTAGVESRAQYF. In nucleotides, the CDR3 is TGTGCCAGCTCACCAACAACGGCGGGAGTTGAGTCTCGGGCCCAGTACTTC.